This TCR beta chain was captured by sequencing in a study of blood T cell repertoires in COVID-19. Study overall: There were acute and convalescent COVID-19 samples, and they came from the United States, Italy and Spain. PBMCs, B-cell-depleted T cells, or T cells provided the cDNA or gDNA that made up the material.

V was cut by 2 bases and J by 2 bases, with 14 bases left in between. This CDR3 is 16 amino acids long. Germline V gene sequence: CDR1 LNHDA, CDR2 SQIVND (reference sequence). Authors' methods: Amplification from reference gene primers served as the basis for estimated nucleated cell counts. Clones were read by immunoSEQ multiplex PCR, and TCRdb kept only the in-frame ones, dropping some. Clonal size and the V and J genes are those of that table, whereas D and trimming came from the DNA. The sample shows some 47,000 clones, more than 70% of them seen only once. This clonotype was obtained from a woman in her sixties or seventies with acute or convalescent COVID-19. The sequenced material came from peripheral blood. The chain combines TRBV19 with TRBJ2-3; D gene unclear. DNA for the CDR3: TGTGCCAGTAGTATATTCCTCAGCAGGTCCACAGATACGCAGTATTTT. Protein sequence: CASSIFLSRSTDTQYF. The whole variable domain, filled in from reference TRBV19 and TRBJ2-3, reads DGGITQSPKYLFRKEGQNVTLSCEQNLNHDAMYWYRQDPGQGLRLIYYSQIVNDFQKGDIAEGYSVSREKKESFPLTVTSAQKNPTAFYLCASSIFLSRSTDTQYFGPGTRLTVL.